The 25 T cell receptor beta chains reported below all come from one sample, sequenced in a study of metastatic and nonmetastatic thyroid tumors. Not a single patient had been given any form of treatment at any point before undergoing thyroid surgery. TCRdb redid the clone calls on the PCR reads using MiXCR. This table holds some 25,000 clones, less than 25% found once. Sequencing was carried out using blood. These receptors were taken from a female donor with papillary thyroid cancer or a benign thyroid nodule (not recorded which). Some clones in this sample may be carry-over from other donors' samples.

This clone was seen at least ten times. The gene calls are TRBV12-3 or TRBV12-4 and TRBJ2-5; 7 bases align to TRBD1. V trimming: 7 bases; J trimming: 9 bases; junction bases outside the gene matches: 11. This CDR3 comprises 13 residues. In DNA, the CDR3 is TGTGCCAGCACCGTAGACAGGGAACGAGCCCAGTACTTC. This codes for CASTVDRERAQYF.

The chain uses TRBV24-1 and TRBJ2-7; a possible D gene is TRBD2 (5 bases). Looked up from germline, CDR1 is KGHDR and CDR2 is SFDVKD. This CDR3 is 14 amino acids long. V dropped 3 bases and J dropped 7 bases, with 15 bases sitting between them. CDR3 bases: TGTGCCACCAGTGATGTATCAGCGGCGGATGAGCAGTACTTC. This translates into CATSDVSAADEQYF.

There are many counts of this clone. The chain has TRBV30 and TRBJ1-1, with a weak D call TRBD1 (6 bases). Germline lookup yields CDR1 GTSNPN and CDR2 SVGIG (reference sequence). This CDR3 has 13 residues. CDR3 nucleotide sequence: TGTGCGGGGGGGCCAATTATGAACACTGAAGCTTTCTTT. It codes for CAGGPIMNTEAFF.

This clone has a count of ten or more. This same CDR3 is encoded by further DNA sequences in the sample. This sequence joins TRBV20-1 and TRBJ2-7; D is uncertain. CDR1 DFQATT and CDR2 SNEGSKA come from the germline V gene (reference sequence). CDR3 length: 14 amino acids. Trimming shortened V by 6 bases and J by 5 bases, and 20 bases separated the two germline ends. The CDR3 loop is CSARTPGSHNEQYF. The CDR3 nucleotides are TGCAGTGCGAGAACCCCGGGTAGCCACAACGAGCAGTACTTC.

In its sample, this clone was seen many times. The rearrangement joins TRBV20-1 to TRBJ2-5; D is perhaps TRBD1 (6 bases). There are 13 residues in the CDR3. Germline CDR1 and CDR2: DFQATT and SNEGSKA (reference sequence). Deletions cut 0 bases from V and 3 bases from J, with 8 bases between. The CDR3 bases are TGCAGTGCTAGAGAATGGACAGAAGAGACCCAGTACTTC. Translation gives CSAREWTEETQYF.

This clone counts as medium-sized (0.01 to 0.1%). The chain combines TRBV6-2 or TRBV6-3 with TRBJ1-5; 7 bases agree with TRBD1. With 4 bases clipped from V and 7 bases from J, the junction kept 4 bases outside the gene matches. CDR3 length: 13 residues. Germline values: CDR1 MNHEY, CDR2 SVGEGT. CDR3 in DNA: TGTGCCAGCAGTTTAAAACAGGGGCAGCCCCAGCATTTT. The encoded protein is CASSLKQGQPQHF.

About this clone itself: Sequence at one end of the junction differs from germline and may be a read error. This chain connects TRBV3-1 to TRBJ2-7, with 7 positions matching TRBD1. The CDR3 has 14 residues. Germline V gives CDR1 LGHDT, CDR2 YNNKEL (reference sequence). CDR3 protein: CASIQAEGAAEQYF. The DNA of the CDR3 is TGTGCCAGCATCCAAGCAGAGGGGGCGGCCGAGCAATACTTC.

This clone was recorded at least ten times. This same CDR3 is encoded by further DNA sequences in the sample. The CDR3 DNA reads TGCAGTGCTAATCCGGGACACGGCTACAATGAGCAGTTCTTC. It specifies CSANPGHGYNEQFF. This chain joins TRBV20-1 and TRBJ2-1; a possible D gene is TRBD1 (6 bases). CDR1 and CDR2 (germline): DFQATT, SNEGSKA (reference sequence). Between the trimmed V and J ends, which lost 4 bases and 3 bases, there was a span of 13 bases. The CDR3 length is 14 residues.

This clone has a single count. The V and J genes are TRBV7-3 and TRBJ2-3; D is unresolved. The CDR3 is 14 amino acids. The ends were cut back, 7 bases at V and 0 bases at J, with 11 bases in the middle. Germline-derived CDR1 and CDR2 are SGHTA and FQGTGA. The CDR3 DNA follows: TGTGCCAGCATCCAGTGCAAGAGCACAGATACGCAGTATTTT. This translates into CASIQCKSTDTQYF.

This chain uses TRBV27 with TRBJ2-3; D gene ambiguous. This CDR3 is 15 amino acids long. The V gene's germline CDR1 is MNHEY and CDR2 SMNVEV (reference sequence). V was shortened by 5 bases and J by 2 bases, with 14 bases between the two germline ends. The chain's CDR3 is CASSVVLSVTDTQYF. CDR3 bases: TGTGCCAGCAGTGTAGTACTGAGTGTCACAGATACGCAGTATTTT.

This clone appeared once. The chain is built from TRBV20-1 and TRBJ2-2; D gene unclear. The germline V and J ends were trimmed by 5 bases and 4 bases, with 14 bases remaining between them. The germline gives CDR1 DFQATT, CDR2 SNEGSKA (reference sequence). The CDR3 extends over 14 amino acids. The CDR3 DNA is TGCAGTGCTCAGGTACCCCTGTGCACCGGGGAGCTGTTTTTT. This encodes CSAQVPLCTGELFF.

This clone is medium-sized within its sample. J is TRBJ1-2 and V is TRBV28; D remains ambiguous. Trimming removed 5 bases from V and 0 bases from J, with 25 bases in between. The CDR3 is 19 amino acids. Germline lookup yields CDR1 MDHEN and CDR2 SYDVKM. In DNA form, the CDR3 reads TGTGCCAGCAGTCCCGTGGAGGGTAGTTTTCTAGAAGCTAACTATGGCTACACCTTC. Its translation: CASSPVEGSFLEANYGYTF.

The chain carries TRBV3-1 and TRBJ2-2; D is ambiguous. CDR1 LGHDT and CDR2 YNNKEL come from the germline V gene (reference sequence). This CDR3 contains 16 residues. The V and J ends lost 3 bases and 6 bases respectively, with 17 bases between them. The DNA of the CDR3 is TGTGCCAGCAGCCAGCCCGGAACCCTAGTTGCCGGGGAGCTGTTTTTT. This codes for CASSQPGTLVAGELFF.

The CDR3 DNA reads as TGTGCCAGCAGCATGGACCTGGGGGATGAGCAGTTCTTC. This translates into CASSMDLGDEQFF. The genes are TRBV9 and TRBJ2-1; the D call may be TRBD1 or TRBD2 (5 bases each). The CDR3 spans 13 residues. CDR1 SGDLS and CDR2 YYNGEE come from the germline V gene. V was shortened by 4 bases and J by 8 bases, with 13 bases between the two germline ends. Together with reference TRBV9 and TRBJ2-1, the CDR3 gives the full variable domain: DSGVTQTPKHLITATGQRVTLRCSPRSGDLSVYWYQQSLDQGLQFLIQYYNGEERAKGNILERFSAQQFPDLHSELNLSSLELGDSALYFCASSMDLGDEQFFGPGTRLTVL.

J is TRBJ1-1 and V is TRBV5-1; no definite D call. The germline V and J ends were trimmed by 1 base and 3 bases, with 10 bases remaining between them. This CDR3 has 14 amino acids. Germline-derived CDR1 and CDR2 are SGHRS and YFSETQ. CDR3 sequence reads: CASSLWVEDTEAFF. The CDR3 nucleotides read TGCGCCAGCAGCTTGTGGGTAGAGGACACTGAAGCTTTCTTT.

A remark on this clone: This may arise from a read error, as a much more abundant clone is one base away. The chain recombines TRBV3-1 with TRBJ2-1, with a possible D match to TRBD1 (5 bases). This CDR3 is 15 amino acids long. Germline loops: CDR1 LGHDT, CDR2 YNNKEL (reference sequence). V was shortened by 10 bases and J by 3 bases, with 19 bases between the two germline ends. The DNA for the CDR3 is TGTGCCAACACCCTCGACAGCTTGGGCTACAATGAGCAGTTCTTC. Its protein is CANTLDSLGYNEQFF.

This clone was observed at least ten times. The V call is TRBV19, the J call TRBJ1-3; D call uncertain. The CDR3 length is 12 residues. Per germline, CDR1 LNHDA and CDR2 SQIVND (reference sequence). The ends were cut back, 2 bases at V and 4 bases at J, with 3 bases in the middle. This CDR3 is CASSIWGNTIYF. CDR3 DNA sequence: TGTGCCAGTAGTATATGGGGAAACACCATATATTTT. The complete variable domain, with remaining parts taken from reference TRBV19 and TRBJ1-3, reads DGGITQSPKYLFRKEGQNVTLSCEQNLNHDAMYWYRQDPGQGLRLIYYSQIVNDFQKGDIAEGYSVSREKKESFPLTVTSAQKNPTAFYLCASSIWGNTIYFGEGSWLTVV.

The J gene is TRBJ2-2, the V gene TRBV7-7; 7 positions match TRBD2. J was trimmed by 1 base and V by 9 bases; bases with no gene match: 8. CDR1 and CDR2 (germline): SSHAT, FNYEAQ (reference sequence). The CDR3 is 15 amino acids. The chain's CDR3 is CASWGGQGNTGELFF. The CDR3 nucleotides read TGTGCCAGTTGGGGAGGGCAGGGGAACACCGGGGAGCTGTTTTTT.

This clone came up a few times. The chain couples TRBV6-5 to TRBJ2-5; D is unclear. The CDR3 is 14 residues long. The germline V and J ends were trimmed by 0 bases and 1 base, with 6 bases remaining between them. In germline, CDR1 is MNHEY, CDR2 SVGAGI. CDR3 region: CASSYSNSQETQYF. In nucleotides, the CDR3 is TGTGCCAGCAGTTACTCGAACAGCCAAGAGACCCAGTACTTC.

This clone was counted many times. The chain employs TRBV29-1 and TRBJ1-2; 7 bases agree with TRBD1. This CDR3 region has 13 residues. Trimming took 3 bases from V and 5 from J; bases not matched to a gene: 6. Per germline, CDR1 SQVTM and CDR2 ANQGSEA. The CDR3 reads CSVDRQGDYGYTF. CDR3 DNA: TGCAGCGTTGACCGACAGGGCGATTATGGCTACACCTTC.

The chain employs TRBV7-2 and TRBJ1-2; 7 bases are a match to TRBD1. The CDR3 length is 15 residues. Losses at the gene ends were 4 bases for V and 8 bases for J; bases not matched to a gene: 13. Germline CDR1 SGHTA, CDR2 FQGNSA. This CDR3 reads CASSSYEGQKAGYTF. For the CDR3, the DNA is TGTGCCAGCAGCTCTTACGAGGGACAGAAGGCCGGCTACACCTTC.

For this clone: Given the absence of the conserved phenylalanine or tryptophan at the CDR3 end, a read error is likely. The chain is built from TRBV27 and TRBJ2-1, with D possibly matching TRBD1 (5 bases). V gave up 5 bases and J gave up 7 bases, with 18 bases separating them. Per germline, CDR1 MNHEY and CDR2 SMNVEV (reference sequence). This CDR3 is built from 15 residues. CDR3 sequence (DNA): TGTGCCAGCAGTCTTGATACAGGAACGGTAAATGAGCAGTTCCTC. Its translation: CASSLDTGTVNEQFL.

The chain combines TRBV6-1 with TRBJ1-2; 8 positions match TRBD1. The CDR3 length is 14 residues. V was pared by 7 bases and J by 4 bases, with 8 bases of the junction left unmatched. In germline, CDR1 is MNHNS, CDR2 SASEGT. The chain's CDR3 is CASMEAGTGYGYTF. CDR3 DNA: TGTGCCAGCATGGAAGCCGGGACAGGCTATGGCTACACCTTC.

Ten or more counts support this clone. Germline and junction disagree at one end, which may indicate a read error. Other DNA sequences in this specimen translate into the identical CDR3. The CDR3 loop is CASSTPELPGETQYF. CDR3 sequence (DNA): TGTGCTAGCAGCACTCCGGAACTCCCGGGGGAGACCCAGTACTTC. This rearrangement joins TRBV7-2 to TRBJ2-5, with D perhaps matching TRBD2 (5 bases). The CDR3 has 15 residues. CDR1 and CDR2 from the germline V gene are SGHTA and FQGNSA.

This clone occurred many times. This may arise from a read error, as a much more abundant clone is one base away. The chain employs TRBV20-1 and TRBJ2-1, with D possibly being TRBD1 or TRBD2 (6 bases each). V gave up 6 bases and J gave up 4 bases, with 16 bases separating them. The CDR3 is 14 amino acids. Germline V lookup: CDR1 DFQATT, CDR2 SNEGSKA (reference sequence). In nucleotides, the CDR3 is TGCAGTGCCCCAGGGGACTCGCCATACAATGAGCAGTTCTTC. Its protein is CSAPGDSPYNEQFF.